A selection of T cell receptor beta chains follows, all from one sample in a study of blood T cell repertoires in COVID-19. Repertoires were generated with immunoSEQ multiplex PCR, while TCRdb's copy carries only in-frame clones and drops some. The data show more than 95,000 clones, 83% seen once. Sequenced material: peripheral blood. All receptors derive from a man aged 80 or over with active or convalescent COVID-19. The conserved cysteine and the conserved F or W are not part of the CDR3 here. A D gene is named only where the DNA matches it firmly. Not every row has a clone size; where given, it reads once, few, many or a size class.

v_call,d_call,clone_size,cdr3_aa
TRBV2,-,-,ASSEGAGTSVLT
TRBV6-2/TRBV6-3,TRBD2,-,ASSQVLGLAGGEQF
TRBV2,-,-,ASVWRINEKLF
TRBV7-9,TRBD2,-,ASSYKSGGGTDTQY
TRBV4-1,-,once,ASSRESRDTQY
TRBV11-2,-,-,ASSLGKGDMIAEAF
TRBV5-4,TRBD1,-,ASSLSTGDVQETQY
TRBV7-2,TRBD1,-,ASSLLRAGGEEQY
TRBV28,-,-,ASRGGGQPQH
TRBV16,-,-,ASSQAMAF
TRBV18,-,-,ASSPGLISYEQY
TRBV15,TRBD1,-,ATSRDRETEAF
TRBV14,-,-,ASSQGLRSSSYNSPLH
TRBV7-9,TRBD1,few,ASSLGPGQGTDTQY
TRBV5-1,TRBD2,-,ASSLLLAGGYYNEQF
TRBV7-2,-,-,ASRWGQNTEAF
TRBV7-9,TRBD1,-,ASSTGQGAGEKLF